The subject of this entry is one T cell receptor (beta chain). Its matching antigen is unknown. This record belongs to a study of radiotherapy plus CTLA-4 blockade in lung cancer. Study summary: Objective responses were documented in about 18% of patients, with disease control in approximately 32%. Study-level results: Best predicting response, reportedly, were early blood T cell clone dynamics, with interferon-beta. In blood, tumor-derived TCR clones expanded after radiotherapy plus ipilimumab.

The CDR3 contains 15 residues. Germline V CDR1 and CDR2: SNHLY, FYNNEI. Trimming removed 4 bases from V and 0 bases from J, with 7 bases in between. Clones were read by immunoSEQ multiplex PCR, and TCRdb kept only the in-frame ones, dropping some. The sample lists over 75,000 clones; 80% to 85% were seen once. The TCR originated in a human donor with non-small cell lung cancer who had stable disease on radiotherapy plus ipilimumab. This rearrangement joins TRBV2 to TRBJ2-6; no clear D. Sequencing was performed on peripheral blood, taken from a patient treated with radiotherapy plus ipilimumab. CDR3 coding DNA: TGTGCCAGCAGTGCGTTGCGCTCTGGGGCCAACGTCCTGACTTTC. Translated, it gives CASSALRSGANVLTF. The full variable domain, its missing parts supplied by reference TRBV2 and TRBJ2-6, is EPEVTQTPSHQVTQMGQEVILRCVPISNHLYFYWYRQILGQKVEFLVSFYNNEISEKSEIFDDQFSVERPDGSNFTLKIRSTKLEDSAMYFCASSALRSGANVLTFGAGSRLTVL.